One and the same sample provided the 5 T cell receptor beta chains below, sequenced in a study of OX40 agonist ivuxolimab in advanced cancers. Method: immunoSEQ multiplex PCR; TCRdb's copy keeps in-frame clones and lacks some. The profile shows about 73,000 clones, approximately 90% of them singletons. The sample in question was CD4+ or CD8+ T cells sorted from blood, obtained in a trial of the OX40 agonist ivuxolimab. The source is an adult with an advanced solid tumor such as melanoma, head and neck, liver or kidney cancer.

The chain carries TRBV4-2 and TRBJ2-7; D gene ambiguous. Looked up from germline, CDR1 is LGHNA and CDR2 is YNFKEQ. This CDR3 comprises 16 residues. The V end was cut by 3 bases, the J end by 0 bases, with 15 bases between. CDR3 sequence: CASSHTDSRSSYEQYF. The CDR3 DNA reads as TGTGCCAGCAGCCATACAGACTCTAGGAGCTCCTACGAGCAGTACTTC.

This clone showed up just once. J is TRBJ2-2 and V is TRBV5-4; D could derive from TRBD1 or TRBD2 (6 bases each). The CDR3 spans 13 residues. Germline CDR1 reads SGHNT; CDR2 reads YYREEE (reference sequence). Trimming pared 9 bases from V and 7 bases from J, leaving 16 bases between. The CDR3 is CATQRGGIGELFF. CDR3 nucleotide sequence: TGTGCCACCCAAAGAGGGGGGATCGGGGAGCTGTTTTTT.

The chain carries TRBV10-3 and TRBJ2-5, with a weak D call TRBD2 (6 bases). The V gene lost 3 bases and the J gene lost 2 bases, with 13 bases spanning the gap. The CDR3 has 15 amino acids. Germline CDR1 and CDR2: ENHRY and SYGVKD. CDR3 loop: CAISDVLAVQETQYF. The CDR3 nucleotides read TGTGCCATCAGTGATGTCTTAGCGGTTCAAGAGACCCAGTACTTC.

This clone was seen just once. This chain links TRBV5-1 with TRBJ2-6, with 8 bases fitting TRBD2. This CDR3 has 15 residues. V shed 6 bases, J shed 6 bases, and the junction held 8 bases outside the gene matches. In germline, CDR1 is SGHRS, CDR2 YFSETQ. In DNA form, the CDR3 reads TGCGCCAGCAACCCGGGACTAGTTTCGGCCAACGTCCTGACTTTC. This translates into CASNPGLVSANVLTF.

The V call is TRBV11-3, the J call TRBJ2-2; tentatively, D is TRBD2 (6 bases). In germline, CDR1 is SGHNT, CDR2 YENEEA. Trimming removed 5 bases from V and 3 bases from J, with 16 bases in between. The CDR3 loop spans 16 amino acids. CDR3: CASSRERGEDTGELFF. In nucleotides, the CDR3 is TGTGCCAGCAGCCGAGAACGAGGGGAGGACACCGGGGAGCTGTTTTTT.